This TCR beta chain was sequenced in a study of cytomegalovirus exposure and HLA in healthy donors. Study-wide context: The approximately 120 million unique TCR beta sequences, from 150 million to 200 million T cells, were found by an earlier analysis.

Germline-derived CDR1 and CDR2 are LNHDA and SQIVND (reference sequence). The CDR3 totals 15 residues. V was clipped by 6 bases and J by 8 bases, with 19 bases between them. As for this clone: Its target is unknown.

Study-wide results and caveats: TCR beta chains associated with HLA were, in a later analysis, more clonally expanded than equally common others.

In the PCR, 60 Vbeta and 13 Jbeta primers were used. Profiled with immunoSEQ multiplex PCR; TCRdb holds only in-frame clones, not every one. This sample lists 100,000 to 150,000 clones; its ten largest clones have 1.5% to 2%. The sequence came from a man aged 18 to 29 in good health and CMV-seronegative. The chain joins TRBV19 to TRBJ1-4; D may be TRBD1 (5 bases). The sequenced sample was PBMCs. The CDR3 here is CASRTPTGNFEKLFF. The CDR3 region has the DNA TGTGCCAGTAGAACCCCAACAGGCAACTTCGAAAAACTGTTTTTT.